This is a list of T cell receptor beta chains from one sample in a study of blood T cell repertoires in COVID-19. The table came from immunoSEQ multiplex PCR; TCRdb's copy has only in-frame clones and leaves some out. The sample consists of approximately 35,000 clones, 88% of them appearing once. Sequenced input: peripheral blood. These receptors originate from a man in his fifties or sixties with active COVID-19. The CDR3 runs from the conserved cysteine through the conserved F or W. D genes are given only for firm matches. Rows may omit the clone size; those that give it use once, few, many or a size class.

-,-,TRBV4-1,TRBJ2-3,CASSQVKSITDTQYF,TGCGCCAGCAGCCAAGTAAAGTCTATCACAGATACGCAGTATTTT
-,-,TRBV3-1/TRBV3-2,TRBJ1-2,CASSLNRGYGYTF,TGTGCCAGCAGCCTCAACCGGGGCTATGGCTACACCTTC
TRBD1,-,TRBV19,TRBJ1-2,CASSIDGTVYGYTF,TGTGCCAGTAGTATAGATGGGACAGTCTATGGCTACACCTTC
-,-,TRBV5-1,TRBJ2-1,CASSLAATGNEQFF,TGCGCCAGCAGCTTGGCGGCCACGGGAAATGAGCAGTTCTTC
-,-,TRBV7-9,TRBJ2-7,CAGKGQGLPYEQYF,TGTGCCGGCAAAGGGCAGGGTCTACCCTACGAGCAGTACTTC
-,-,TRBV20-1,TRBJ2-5,CSASGETQYF,TGCAGTGCTAGCGGGGAGACCCAGTACTTC
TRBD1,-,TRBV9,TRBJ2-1,CASTHLPQGAYNEQFF,TGTGCCAGCACCCACCTCCCACAGGGGGCGTACAATGAGCAGTTCTTC
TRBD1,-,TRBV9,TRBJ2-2,CASSPGTGGVRTGELFF,TGTGCCAGCAGCCCCGGGACAGGGGGCGTTCGGACCGGGGAGCTGTTTTTT
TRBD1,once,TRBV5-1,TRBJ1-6,CASSGTGGDGNSPLHF,TGCGCCAGCAGCGGGACAGGGGGCGACGGTAATTCACCCCTCCACTTT
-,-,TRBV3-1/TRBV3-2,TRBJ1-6,CASSLREESSPLHF,TGTGCCAGCAGCCTCAGGGAAGAAAGTTCACCCCTCCACTTT
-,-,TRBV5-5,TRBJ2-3,CASSLGRETDTQYF,TGTGCCAGCAGCTTGGGTCGGGAGACAGATACGCAGTATTTT
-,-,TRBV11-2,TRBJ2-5,CASSLDSGDSSKETQYF,TGTGCCAGCAGCTTAGATTCGGGGGACAGTTCGAAAGAGACCCAGTACTTC
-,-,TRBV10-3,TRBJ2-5,CAISDTEETQYF,TGTGCCATCAGTGACACGGAAGAGACCCAGTACTTC
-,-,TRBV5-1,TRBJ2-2,CASSLLRATGELFF,TGCGCCAGCAGCTTGCTGCGGGCCACCGGGGAGCTGTTTTTT
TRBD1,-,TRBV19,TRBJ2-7,CASSSDGTGVYEQYF,TGTGCCAGTAGCAGCGACGGGACAGGGGTCTACGAGCAGTACTTC
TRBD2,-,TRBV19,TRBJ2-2,CASSRSSGIVGELFF,TGTGCCAGTAGTCGGTCTAGCGGGATAGTGGGGGAGCTGTTTTTT
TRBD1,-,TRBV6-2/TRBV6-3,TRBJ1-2,CASSYWGQNGYTF,TGTGCCAGCAGTTACTGGGGACAGAATGGCTACACCTTC
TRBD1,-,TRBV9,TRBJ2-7,CASSPRGDRAYEQYF,TGTGCCAGCAGCCCTAGAGGGGACAGGGCCTACGAGCAGTACTTC
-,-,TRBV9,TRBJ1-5,CASSRWGGVDQPQHF,TGTGCCAGCAGCCGCTGGGGGGGGGTCGATCAGCCCCAGCATTTT
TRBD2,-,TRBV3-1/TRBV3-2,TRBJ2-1,CASSPRLAEQFF,TGTGCCAGCAGCCCCCGACTAGCGGAGCAGTTCTTC
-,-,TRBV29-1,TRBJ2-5,CSVLRETQYF,TGCAGCGTTCTGAGAGAGACCCAGTACTTC
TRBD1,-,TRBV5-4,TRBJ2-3,CASSPRQGASDTQYF,TGTGCCAGCAGCCCTCGACAGGGGGCCTCAGATACGCAGTATTTT
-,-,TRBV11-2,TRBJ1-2,CASGHGGAYGYTF,TGTGCCAGCGGACACGGGGGGGCCTATGGCTACACCTTC
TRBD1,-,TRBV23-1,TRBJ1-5,CATTGQGNQPQHF,TGCGCCACCACCGGACAGGGAAATCAGCCCCAGCATTTT
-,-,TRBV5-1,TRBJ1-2,CASSLDGNYGYTF,TGCGCCAGCAGCTTGGACGGTAACTATGGCTACACCTTC
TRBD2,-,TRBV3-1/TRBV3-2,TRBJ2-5,CASSPTSGAGTQYF,TGTGCCAGCAGCCCGACTAGCGGAGCAGGGACCCAGTACTTC
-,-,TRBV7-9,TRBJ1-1,CASSGGQNTEAFF,TGTGCCAGCAGCGGGGGACAGAACACTGAAGCTTTCTTT
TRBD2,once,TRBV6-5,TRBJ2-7,CASSYPQAGGSYEQYF,TGTGCCAGCAGTTACCCCCAAGCGGGAGGGAGCTACGAGCAGTACTTC
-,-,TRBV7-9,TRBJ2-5,CASSLVAVQETQYF,TGTGCCAGCAGCTTAGTGGCAGTCCAAGAGACCCAGTACTTC
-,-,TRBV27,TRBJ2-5,CASSLEGGERETQYF,TGTGCCAGCAGTTTAGAGGGGGGGGAAAGAGAGACCCAGTACTTC
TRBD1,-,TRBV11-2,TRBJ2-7,CASSLENRGPSHEQYF,TGTGCCAGCAGCTTAGAAAACAGGGGCCCCTCGCACGAGCAGTACTTC
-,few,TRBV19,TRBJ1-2,CASTPGSYGYTF,TGTGCCAGTACCCCCGGGTCCTATGGCTACACCTTC
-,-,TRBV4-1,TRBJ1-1,CASSLPGLNTEAFF,TGCGCCAGCAGCCTACCAGGCCTGAACACTGAAGCTTTCTTT
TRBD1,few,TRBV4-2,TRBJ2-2,CASSPRPRTGGYGELFF,TGTGCCAGCAGCCCCCGCCCGAGGACAGGGGGCTACGGGGAGCTGTTTTTT
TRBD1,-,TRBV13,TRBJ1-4,CASSTGGPNTLYTNEKLFF,TGTGCCAGCAGCACAGGGGGCCCTAACACACTGTACACTAATGAAAAACTGTTTTTT
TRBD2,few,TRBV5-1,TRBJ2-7,CASRASGRAHEQYF,TGCGCCAGCAGGGCTAGCGGGAGGGCCCACGAGCAGTACTTC
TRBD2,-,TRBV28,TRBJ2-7,CASSLYTGGWEQYF,TGTGCCAGCAGTTTATATACGGGAGGTTGGGAGCAGTACTTC
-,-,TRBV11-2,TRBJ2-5,CASSRGETQYF,TGTGCCAGCAGCCGGGGGGAGACCCAGTACTTC
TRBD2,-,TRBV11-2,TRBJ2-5,CASSLDPAGGQETQYF,TGTGCCAGCAGCTTAGATCCGGCGGGGGGGCAAGAGACCCAGTACTTC
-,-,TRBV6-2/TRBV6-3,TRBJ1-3,CASSYSRQKRNTIYF,TGTGCCAGCAGTTACTCGAGGCAGAAAAGAAACACCATATATTTT
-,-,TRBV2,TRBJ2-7,CASMDSTRYEQYF,TGTGCCAGCATGGACAGTACCCGCTACGAGCAGTACTTC
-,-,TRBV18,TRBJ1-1,CASSPTNTEAFF,TGTGCCAGCTCACCGACTAACACTGAAGCTTTCTTT
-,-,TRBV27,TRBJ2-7,CASSPRWGTSYEQYF,TGTGCCAGCAGTCCACGCTGGGGCACCTCCTACGAGCAGTACTTC
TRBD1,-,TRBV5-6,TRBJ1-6,CASSVPGGGSPLHF,TGTGCCAGCAGCGTTCCAGGGGGCGGTTCACCCCTCCACTTT
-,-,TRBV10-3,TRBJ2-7,CAISLSSYEQYF,TGTGCCATCAGCCTTAGCTCCTACGAGCAGTACTTC
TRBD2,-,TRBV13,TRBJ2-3,CASSLGAGADTQYF,TGTGCCAGCAGCCTCGGGGCGGGAGCAGATACGCAGTATTTT
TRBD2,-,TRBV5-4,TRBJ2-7,CASSFRTSGTSYEQYF,TGTGCCAGCAGCTTTCGGACTAGCGGGACCTCCTACGAGCAGTACTTC
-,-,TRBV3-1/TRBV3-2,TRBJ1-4,CASSQDAPHIRGNEKLFF,TGTGCCAGCAGCCAAGACGCCCCCCATATAAGGGGCAATGAAAAACTGTTTTTT
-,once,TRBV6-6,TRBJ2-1,CASGAAEQFF,TGTGCCAGCGGGGCAGCTGAGCAGTTCTTC
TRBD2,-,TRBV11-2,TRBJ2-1,CASSYTGLAGFSYNEQFF,TGTGCCAGCAGCTATACGGGACTAGCGGGATTCTCCTACAATGAGCAGTTCTTC
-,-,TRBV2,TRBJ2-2,CASSDHQSGELFF,TGTGCCAGCAGTGATCATCAGTCCGGGGAGCTGTTTTTT
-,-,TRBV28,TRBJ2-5,CASSSPRDSQSLETQYF,TGTGCCAGCAGTTCCCCTAGAGACAGCCAATCTCTGGAGACCCAGTACTTC
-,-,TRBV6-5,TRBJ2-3,CASSRGSFTDTQYF,TGTGCCAGCAGTCGAGGGAGTTTTACAGATACGCAGTATTTT
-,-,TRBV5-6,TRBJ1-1,CASSLSGGAFF,TGTGCCAGCAGCTTGTCTGGAGGGGCTTTCTTT